This T cell receptor beta chain was captured in a study of beta chain features in type 1 diabetes. Overall study context: What patients shared with healthy donors was a similar profile of age, gender and cell yields.

Points from the study as a whole: In all four CD4+ subsets, TCRB CDR3 length was significantly, moderately reduced in type 1 diabetes. PCR might show a preference for shorter templates, equally across patients and controls.

This clone was detected a few times. Antigen unknown. Isolated RNA was reverse transcribed in full, so expressed TCRB transcripts were sequenced. Assay used: immunoSEQ multiplex PCR; TCRdb lists only in-frame clones, some missing. The sample records approximately 150,000 clones, about 13% being singletons. On average, the one heparinised blood draw given by each donor was roughly 100 mL. Each sorted fraction was over 95% pure. This TCR derives from a man in his late teens or twenties with type 1 diabetes. The material sequenced was central memory CD4+ T cells from blood.

CDR3 in amino acids: CASSRKTGHEQYF. The CDR3 DNA reads TGTGCCAGCTCTCGGAAGACAGGGCACGAGCAGTACTTC. This chain uses TRBV18 with TRBJ2-7; 7 bases agree with TRBD1. Germline loops: CDR1 KGHSH, CDR2 LQKENI. V shed 6 bases, J shed 5 bases, and the junction held 7 bases outside the gene matches. This CDR3 comprises 13 residues.